The next 25 T cell receptor beta chains were all read from a single sample in a study of blood T cell repertoires in COVID-19. Generated by immunoSEQ multiplex PCR, the TCRdb table keeps only in-frame clones and is missing some. The data hold approximately 79,000 clones, with 80% to 90% observed a single time. Sequenced input: peripheral blood. These receptor sequences come from a woman in her 50s with acute or convalescent COVID-19.

This clone came up once. The chain carries TRBV10-1 and TRBJ1-1; 10 bases line up with TRBD1. The CDR3 length is 14 residues. With V trimmed by 6 bases and J by 3 bases, 4 bases remained unmatched. Germline lookup yields CDR1 WNHNN and CDR2 SYGVQD (reference sequence). CDR3: CASSTGTGDTEAFF. The CDR3 DNA reads TGCGCCAGCAGCACCGGGACAGGGGACACTGAAGCTTTCTTT.

The rearrangement uses TRBV2 and TRBJ2-7, with 8 bases matching TRBD2. CDR3 length: 17 residues. The germline V gene encodes CDR1 SNHLY and CDR2 FYNNEI. After removal of 1 base from V and 3 bases from J, the junction contained 11 bases not matched to a gene. The CDR3 is CASSEVMWSGRIYEQYF. The CDR3 bases are TGTGCCAGCAGTGAAGTTATGTGGAGCGGGAGAATCTACGAGCAGTACTTC.

The gene calls are TRBV3-1 (or the pseudogene TRBV3-2) and TRBJ2-1, with D perhaps matching TRBD2 (5 bases). This CDR3 comprises 14 residues. Germline V CDR1 and CDR2: LGHDT, YNNKEL (reference sequence). Deletions cut 4 bases from V and 3 bases from J, with 10 bases between. For the CDR3, the DNA is TGTGCCAGCAGCCTCCGCGGGTTCTACAATGAGCAGTTCTTC. It is translated as CASSLRGFYNEQFF.

The CDR3 bases are TGCGCCAGCAGCTTGGGCCTACGAAACACCGGGGAGCTGTTTTTT. This codes for CASSLGLRNTGELFF. The chain joins TRBV5-1 to TRBJ2-2, with D uncertain. From germline, CDR1 is SGHRS and CDR2 YFSETQ. V lost 0 bases, J lost 2 bases, and 8 bases lay in between. The CDR3 length is 15 residues.

In DNA, the CDR3 is TGTGCCAGCACCCCCGGGGTGAACACTGAAGCTTTCTTT. Amino acids: CASTPGVNTEAFF. The chain employs TRBV6-2 or TRBV6-3 and TRBJ1-1; D not resolved. The CDR3 spans 13 residues. The V end was cut by 7 bases, the J end by 0 bases, with 9 bases between. Germline CDR1 reads MNHEY; CDR2 reads SVGEGT.

This clone was seen only once. The chain links TRBV4-1 to TRBJ1-1; possible D gene TRBD1, 6 bases. V was cut by 0 bases and J by 4 bases, with 15 bases left in between. This CDR3 comprises 16 residues. The V gene's germline CDR1 is MGHRA and CDR2 YSYEKL. CDR3 in DNA: TGCGCCAGCAGCCAAGAAGCGGGGGCGCGGAGCACTGAAGCTTTCTTT. Protein sequence: CASSQEAGARSTEAFF.

V is TRBV28 and J is TRBJ2-3; 13 bases align to TRBD2. The V segment lost 10 bases and the J segment 5 bases; nucleotides outside the gene matches: 6. The CDR3 spans 14 residues. Germline CDR1 reads MDHEN; CDR2 reads SYDVKM. CDR3 coding DNA: TGTGCCACGCAGACTAGCGGGAGGTTAGATACGCAGTATTTT. It yields the protein CATQTSGRLDTQYF.

In this sample, this clone turned up once. V usage is TRBV28 and J usage is TRBJ2-1; 9 bases fit TRBD2. V trimming: 5 bases; J trimming: 0 bases; junction bases outside the gene matches: 5. This CDR3 is built from 16 residues. Germline CDR1 is MDHEN and CDR2 is SYDVKM. The CDR3 reads CASSLLAGSSYNEQFF. The CDR3 DNA reads as TGTGCCAGCAGTCTCCTAGCGGGAAGCTCCTACAATGAGCAGTTCTTC.

This clone was seen once. J is TRBJ1-3 and V is TRBV6-5; possible D gene TRBD1, 6 bases. This CDR3 is built from 15 residues. V lost 6 bases and J 0 bases, leaving 12 bases between the germline ends. In germline, CDR1 is MNHEY, CDR2 SVGAGI. CDR3 DNA: TGTGCCAGCAGACTAGGACAGAACTCTGGAAACACCATATATTTT. Its protein product is CASRLGQNSGNTIYF.

This chain connects TRBV18 to TRBJ2-7; maybe TRBD2 (5 bases). The germline CDR1 and CDR2 sequences are KGHSH and LQKENI. V was cut by 1 base and J by 6 bases, with 13 bases left in between. This CDR3 contains 14 residues. CDR3 residues: CASSPLTSSSEQYF. The DNA of the CDR3 is TGTGCCAGCTCACCACTCACCTCTAGCTCCGAGCAGTACTTC.

J is TRBJ2-1 and V is TRBV7-3; TRBD2 matches 8 bases. CDR3 size: 14 residues. Losses at the gene ends were 6 bases for V and 2 bases for J; bases not matched to a gene: 3. The germline CDR1 and CDR2 sequences are SGHTA and FQGTGA. The CDR3 sequence: CASSPAGAYNEQFF. As DNA, the CDR3 is TGTGCCAGCAGTCCAGCGGGGGCCTACAATGAGCAGTTCTTC. The full variable domain, completed using reference TRBV7-3 and TRBJ2-1, is GAGVSQTPSNKVTEKGKYVELRCDPISGHTALYWYRQSLGQGPEFLIYFQGTGAADDSGLPNDRFFAVRPEGSVSTLKIQRTERGDSAVYLCASSPAGAYNEQFFGPGTRLTVL.

This chain joins TRBV9 and TRBJ2-5; a possible D gene is TRBD2 (7 bases). The V end was cut by 4 bases, the J end by 4 bases, with 14 bases between. Germline CDR1 and CDR2: SGDLS and YYNGEE. The CDR3 loop spans 14 amino acids. This CDR3 reads CASSPGVAGETQYF. The CDR3 nucleotides are TGTGCCAGCAGCCCAGGGGTAGCGGGAGAGACCCAGTACTTC.

The chain links TRBV12-3 or TRBV12-4 to TRBJ2-7; D is unclear. This CDR3 has 13 amino acids. V was cut by 5 bases and J by 6 bases, with 14 bases left in between. CDR3 amino acids: CASSTTGLGEQYF. The CDR3 DNA follows: TGTGCCAGCAGTACTACGGGTTTGGGCGAGCAGTACTTC.

The chain has TRBV24-1 and TRBJ2-3; 11 bases fit TRBD1. Germline CDR1 reads KGHDR; CDR2 reads SFDVKD. The CDR3 covers 15 residues. The junction had 4 bases not matched to a gene; V was cut back by 4 bases and J by 5 bases. The CDR3 loop reads CATSEGDRGIDTQYF. The CDR3 DNA follows: TGTGCCACCAGTGAGGGGGACAGGGGGATAGATACGCAGTATTTT.

V gene TRBV2 combines with J gene TRBJ2-5; TRBD2 matches at 9 bases. V trimming: 4 bases; J trimming: 5 bases; junction bases outside the gene matches: 20. Germline V gene sequence: CDR1 SNHLY, CDR2 FYNNEI. CDR3 length: 19 residues. CDR3 loop: CASSAQAYILAGDGETQYF. DNA for the CDR3: TGTGCCAGCAGTGCCCAAGCCTATATACTAGCGGGTGACGGGGAGACCCAGTACTTC.

CDR3 in amino acids: CASSQDRDRVTQPQHF. CDR3 nucleotide sequence: TGTGCCAGCAGCCAAGACCGGGACAGGGTCACACAGCCCCAGCATTTT. The chain recombines TRBV4-2 with TRBJ1-5; 9 bases match TRBD1. CDR1 is LGHNA, CDR2 YNFKEQ, per germline. The V gene end was trimmed by 0 bases and the J gene end by 7 bases; junction bases not matched to a gene: 7. This CDR3 contains 16 residues.

The rearrangement joins TRBV12-5 to TRBJ1-1; TRBD1 agrees at 11 bases. Germline-derived CDR1 and CDR2 are LGHNT and FRNRAP. V lost 5 bases and J lost 6; bases outside the gene matches: 8. The CDR3 runs 15 residues. The CDR3 DNA follows: TGTGCTAGTGGTCGGACAGGGGGCGATTTCGCTGAAGCTTTCTTT. Its translation is CASGRTGGDFAEAFF.

V usage is TRBV29-1 and J usage is TRBJ2-2; D is unclear. In germline, CDR1 is SQVTM, CDR2 ANQGSEA. V lost 4 bases and J 2 bases, leaving 8 bases between the germline ends. The CDR3 is made up of 13 amino acids. CDR3 DNA: TGCAGCGTTGCCCCTCTTAACACCGGGGAGCTGTTTTTT. Translating it yields CSVAPLNTGELFF.

The genes are TRBV3-1 (or the pseudogene TRBV3-2) and TRBJ2-7, with a weak D call TRBD2 (5 bases). The V and J ends lost 0 bases and 3 bases respectively, with 12 bases between them. The CDR3 runs to 15 residues. Germline V gene sequence: CDR1 LGHDT, CDR2 YNNKEL (reference sequence). The CDR3 region is CASSQESRRDYEQYF. The CDR3 bases are TGTGCCAGCAGCCAAGAATCCCGACGGGACTACGAGCAGTACTTC.

The V and J genes are TRBV7-9 and TRBJ2-1; 7 positions match TRBD2. The CDR3 contains 16 residues. V shed 5 bases and J 9 bases; nucleotides not matched to a gene: 16. Germline values: CDR1 SEHNR, CDR2 FQNEAQ (reference sequence). The CDR3 bases are TGTGCCAGCAGCCCCCGGTCAGGGAGGGGATTCGGTGAGCAGTTCTTC. Residues: CASSPRSGRGFGEQFF.

The rearrangement uses TRBV13 and TRBJ2-2; 8 bases are a match to TRBD2. V dropped 5 bases and J dropped 5; count of bases not matched to a gene: 10. Germline values: CDR1 PRHDT, CDR2 FYEKMQ (reference sequence). This CDR3 spans 16 amino acids. CDR3 amino acids: CASSPKVLAGTGELFF. As DNA, the CDR3 is TGTGCCAGCAGCCCAAAGGTGTTAGCGGGAACCGGGGAGCTGTTTTTT.

This chain connects TRBV6-2 or TRBV6-3 to TRBJ1-5; 7 positions agree with TRBD1. CDR1 MNHEY and CDR2 SVGEGT come from the germline V gene. There are 19 residues in the CDR3. V lost 2 bases, J lost 0 bases, and 13 bases stayed unmatched. CDR3 residues: CASSYIPGQRTYSNQPQHF. The CDR3 region has the DNA TGTGCCAGCAGTTACATTCCGGGACAGAGGACTTATAGCAATCAGCCCCAGCATTTT.

This clone was counted a few times. The chain recombines TRBV24-1 with TRBJ2-1, with D possibly TRBD1 on 6 matching bases. V lost 3 bases and J 6 bases, leaving 11 bases between the germline ends. The CDR3 runs to 14 residues. Germline CDR1 reads KGHDR; CDR2 reads SFDVKD. The CDR3 DNA reads as TGTGCCACCAGTGATAAACAGGGCGGCAATGAGCAGTTCTTC. Residues: CATSDKQGGNEQFF.

The chain carries TRBV5-4 and TRBJ2-2, with 8 positions matching TRBD2. The CDR3 contains 17 residues. Germline V gives CDR1 SGHNT, CDR2 YYREEE (reference sequence). V gave up 4 bases and J gave up 4 bases; unmatched junction bases: 12. CDR3: CASSPPGGGTSTGELFF. The CDR3 DNA follows: TGTGCCAGCAGCCCCCCGGGAGGGGGGACTAGCACCGGGGAGCTGTTTTTT.

The chain uses TRBV11-2 and TRBJ1-2; D not certain. Germline-derived CDR1 and CDR2 are SGHAT and FQNNGV. The ends were cut back, 6 bases at V and 6 bases at J, with 17 bases in the middle. There are 14 residues in the CDR3. CDR3: CASSPTFGIHGYTF. As DNA, the CDR3 is TGTGCCAGCAGTCCTACTTTCGGTATCCATGGCTACACCTTC.